The subject of this entry is one T cell receptor beta chain. These data come from a study of blood T cell repertoires in COVID-19. Some clones are missing from TCRdb's copy, which holds only in-frame ones; the method was immunoSEQ multiplex PCR. The sample contains roughly 240,000 clones, more than 75% of which appear only once. Participants, 18 to 89 years old, spanned more than 20 US areas. Donors of Cohort 3 who recovered were those that had two negative PCRs, clearance, or symptom resolution. Sequencing was performed on PBMCs or T cells enriched from blood (not recorded which). This sequence originates from a woman in her fifties or sixties who had recovered from COVID-19.

This chain's CDR3 is CASSQERGLATEAFF. The DNA for the CDR3 is TGTGCCAGCAGCCAAGAAAGGGGGCTGGCCACTGAAGCTTTCTTT. The chain employs TRBV3-1 (or the pseudogene TRBV3-2) and TRBJ1-1; 7 bases map to TRBD1. The CDR3 extends over 15 amino acids. V gave up 0 bases and J gave up 4 bases; unmatched junction bases: 5. Germline V gene data show CDR1 as LGHDT and CDR2 as YNNKEL (reference sequence).